This TCR beta chain derives from a study of blood T cell repertoires in COVID-19. This CDR3 comprises 15 residues. Per the germline V gene, CDR1 is MNHEY and CDR2 is SVGAGI. V shed 8 bases and J 9 bases; nucleotides not matched to a gene: 11. Generated by immunoSEQ multiplex PCR, the TCRdb table keeps only in-frame clones and is missing some. The table includes 200,000 to 250,000 clones, about 93% detected once. Individuals aged 18 to 89 years were recruited from 20 to 25 US areas. This chain links TRBV6-5 with TRBJ1-6; 9 nucleotides align to TRBD1. This TCR was sampled from a woman aged 18-29 years who had recovered from COVID-19. Sequencing was done on a sample of PBMCs or T cells enriched from blood (not recorded which). CDR3 sequence reads: CASGPTGGSASPLHF. The CDR3 DNA reads TGTGCCAGCGGACCGACAGGGGGTTCGGCTTCACCCCTCCACTTT.